These T cell receptor beta chains were read from a single sample in a study of blood T cell repertoires in COVID-19. Assay used: immunoSEQ multiplex PCR; TCRdb lists only in-frame clones, some missing. The sample has about 70,000 clones; approximately 89% are singletons. What was sequenced was peripheral blood. Receptors were obtained from a woman aged 65 to 85 with acute or convalescent COVID-19. Both conserved end residues are part of each CDR3. A D gene is named only where the DNA matches it firmly.

D gene | V gene | CDR3 protein
NA | TRBV9 | CASSVGTQQTQYF
NA | TRBV28 | CASRQGGVNTEAFF
NA | TRBV25-1 | CASSEWEDPEAFF
NA | TRBV11-2 | CASSPSSARYNEQFF
NA | TRBV29-1 | CSVGPGENYGYTF
TRBD1 | TRBV7-3 | CASSPGTGNTGELFF
TRBD1 | TRBV5-1 | CASSVGQGNGELFF
NA | TRBV28 | CASSTPAGRPNYGYTF
TRBD2 | TRBV30 | CAWGLAGGNEQFF
TRBD1 | TRBV29-1 | CSVGLGTGARLNTEAFF
NA | TRBV30 | CAWSGNPGVSSVGGELFF
TRBD2 | TRBV27 | CASTRLAGNNEQFF
NA | TRBV4-1 | CASSQSTVHEQYF
NA | TRBV5-1 | CASREGYEQFF
NA | TRBV15 | CATSPGAGANVLTF
NA | TRBV7-9 | CASSLFGREKRNTIYF
TRBD1 | TRBV16 | CASSRTGPNEKLFF
NA | TRBV3-1/TRBV3-2 | CASSHEGPQPQHF
NA | TRBV12-3/TRBV12-4 | CASVARYGYTF
TRBD1 | TRBV18 | CASSPTGQNNEKLFF
NA | TRBV9 | CASSGSGLYNEQFF
TRBD1 | TRBV12-3/TRBV12-4 | CASSLTGDQPQHF
NA | TRBV4-3 | CASSQDMRTEAFF
TRBD1 | TRBV30 | CAWSVRDSQYF
NA | TRBV29-1 | CSFLDFTDTQYF
NA | TRBV18 | CASSPRRGDTQYF
TRBD1 | TRBV7-9 | CASSHATGRYEQYF
TRBD1 | TRBV2 | CASSDRTGAPDTQYF
NA | TRBV6-1 | CASSEVSAPTGSPLHF
TRBD1 | TRBV7-3 | CASSPSGGGGGYTF
TRBD1 | TRBV28 | CASRRDRAYEQYF
TRBD1 | TRBV23-1 | CARLQGTSGNQPQHF
NA | TRBV6-1 | CASSESADGNTIYF
NA | TRBV19 | CASSPIVKPSTDTQYF
NA | TRBV6-6 | CASSYDTSGNTIYF
TRBD2 | TRBV19 | CASSPGLAGNTGELFF
TRBD1 | TRBV5-6 | CASRQTGGETEAFF
TRBD1 | TRBV7-9 | CASTGTAYEQYF
NA | TRBV7-9 | CASSSRREAFF
NA | TRBV20-1 | CSARGPGELFF
NA | TRBV14 | CASSSGQGAFF
NA | TRBV3-1/TRBV3-2 | CASSQVARGSGELFF
NA | TRBV19 | CASSIRQPGANVLTF
TRBD1 | TRBV9 | CASSFTGDTEAFF
TRBD2 | TRBV6-1 | CASSEKAGGYNEQFF
TRBD2 | TRBV4-2 | CASSQAISGGLAYEQYF
TRBD1 | TRBV5-1 | CASSSRGQGGTSYNEQFF